This T cell receptor beta chain was recorded in a study of blood T cell repertoires in COVID-19 (dated by TCRdb to the early 2020s). About the full investigation: Samples covering the acute and convalescent phases of COVID-19 were provided by collaborators in the United States, Italy and Spain. The prospective study material was composed of cDNA or gDNA derived from T cells, B-cell-depleted T cells, or PBMCs. Subjects who had been exposed to COVID-19, were actively infected with it, or had recovered from it provided the deeply sampled blood TCRbeta repertoires that made up the dataset. The repertoires were released in a freely available public database intended as a resource for research on the immune response to SARS-CoV-2. The samples were drawn from two sources: the first 160 participants of the ongoing ImmuneRACE study, and about 1,300 subjects contributed by 6 global collaborators. Sample metadata almost always included a de-identified subject ID, COVID-19 status, age in years and sex. Where HLA class I and class II types were available, the types were taken from metadata supplied by the sample provider, not from assay-based typing. General study outcomes and caveats: Clinical and demographic metadata were provided uncurated, with the amount varying by source and participant.

With regard to this clone: Its specific antigen is unknown. No base qualities exist here, and no much larger clone lies one base off it.

The immunoSEQ Assay, a bias-controlled multiplex PCR, was used to amplify TCRbeta CDR3 regions from genomic DNA. As for how the authors treated the data: Nucleated cell counts per sample were estimated from amplification of reference gene primers within the assay. To quantify the absolute abundance of each unique TCRbeta CDR3 rearrangement, sequence reads were collapsed and filtered. For each sample, productive Simpson clonality was calculated by taking the square root of Simpson's diversity index across productive rearrangements. TCRdb took this table from immuneACCESS and kept in-frame rearrangements with V and J called. Such tables lack part of the clones; where checked against another copy, unresolved V genes explain under half of the gap, and the rest is unexplained. D and trimming were read from the DNA, whereas the V and J calls and clone size are those reported in that table. For this sample the table gives roughly 73,000 clones, of which about 88% were detected only once. Of the sample, more than 2.5% falls within the top ten clones.

Collaborating institutions collected whole blood in K2EDTA tubes following their own protocols. For TCRbeta analysis, collaborators shipped samples as frozen whole blood, isolated PBMCs, or DNA extracted from either of those sample types. The CDR3, from cysteine to phenylalanine, totals 15 residues. Left in the record is the CDR3 DNA by itself, 45 bases read in frame from the first base. V is cut by 5 bases and J by 7 bases, and the space between the germline ends is 15 bases. CDR1 SGHAT and CDR2 FQDESV are derived from the germline V gene (reference sequence). The sequenced sample consisted of peripheral blood. Here the chain combines TRBV11-1 and TRBJ1-6, with TRBD1 perhaps the D gene, on 6 matching bases. This sequence was found in a man aged 70 or older with active or convalescent COVID-19. The CDR3 in this case is CASSLSVGGNSPLHF. The nucleotide sequence is given as TGTGCCAGCAGCCTCTCGGTAGGGGGAAATTCACCCCTCCACTTT.